The subject of this entry is one T cell receptor (beta chain). Its antigen remains unknown. The sample is drawn from a study of cytomegalovirus exposure and HLA in healthy donors. On the study more broadly: An earlier analysis found 100 million or so unique TCR beta sequences from 200 million or so T cells.

Study-wide points: Diagnosis of cytomegalovirus status made by the classifier reportedly showed high specificity and sensitivity. Some segments of the V type, notably TRBV6-2 and TRBV6-3, were excluded as indistinguishable. Relative to the roughly 700-donor mean, N-insertions were reportedly fewer in an Asian-associated ancestry cluster in a later analysis.

Vbeta (60) and Jbeta (13) primers were used in the PCR. TCRdb's copy holds only in-frame clones and misses some; the assay was immunoSEQ multiplex PCR. The data hold 85,000 to 100,000 clones, with approximately 84% observed a single time. The ends were cut back, 1 base at V and 3 bases at J, with 13 bases in the middle. The germline V gene has CDR1 SQVTM and CDR2 ANQGSEA. This CDR3 contains 14 residues. The clonotype was recovered from a girl aged 2 to 10 in good health and CMV-seropositive. The genes are TRBV29-1 and TRBJ2-7, with D hard to call. Sample: PBMCs. The CDR3 nucleotides read TGCAGCGTTGAAGTTACAGACCGTGACTACGAGCAGTACTTC. This codes for CSVEVTDRDYEQYF.